A single sample is the source of the 5 T cell receptor beta chains below, sequenced in a study of read filtering for tumor transcriptome and immune sequencing. This library used approximately 0.4 ug RNA and molecular barcoded adaptors spanning alpha/delta and beta/gamma chains. MiXCR, applied by TCRdb to the reads, yields one record per CDR3 protein. The sample carries about 58,000 distinct CDR3 sequences, 9% to 15% recorded once. The sample was a population of CD138-negative cells sorted from bone marrow. The receptors here all came from a donor aged 40 or older with multiple myeloma.

The chain has TRBV21-1 and TRBJ2-6; the table's D call, TRBD1, has no DNA check behind it. TRBV21-1 is noted as a pseudogene. The CDR3 is made up of 19 amino acids. DNA of the CDR3: TGTGCCAGCAGCTCACAAAGGGAGACAGGCCCCTCTGGGGCCAACGTCCTGACTTTC. It translates to CASSSQRETGPSGANVLTF.

This clonotype is medium-sized (0.01 to 0.1%) by share. The V and J genes are TRBV6-6 and TRBJ2-1, with 8 positions matching TRBD1. CDR1 and CDR2 (germline): MNHNY, SVGAGI (reference sequence). The V segment lost 8 bases and the J segment 8 bases; nucleotides outside the gene matches: 11. The CDR3 runs to 14 residues. The CDR3 coding sequence is TGTGCCAGCCAGGGGGCAGGGTCCTGGGATGAGCAGTTCTTC. Protein product: CASQGAGSWDEQFF.

This clonotype showed up many times. The chain links TRBV10-2 to TRBJ1-1; 9 bases are shared with TRBD1. This CDR3 has 14 amino acids. V trimming: 6 bases; J trimming: 4 bases; junction bases outside the gene matches: 6. From germline, CDR1 is WSHSY and CDR2 SAAADI. CDR3 in DNA: TGCGCCAGCAGCCCCGGGACAGGGACCACTGAAGCTTTCTTT. Its protein product is CASSPGTGTTEAFF.

This clonotype was picked up many times. CDR3 region: CAISEGGGNTDTQYF. The DNA of the CDR3 is TGTGCCATCAGTGAAGGCGGGGGGAACACAGATACGCAGTATTTT. V is TRBV10-3 and J is TRBJ2-3; 8 bases line up with TRBD2. Unmatched junction bases numbered 4, after V lost 3 bases and J lost 2 bases. Per the germline V gene, CDR1 is ENHRY and CDR2 is SYGVKD. The CDR3 runs 15 residues.

This clonotype was seen many times. This sequence joins TRBV9 and TRBJ2-7; 7 bases align to TRBD2. The CDR3 runs 16 residues. Trimming cost V 4 bases and J 6 bases; bases outside gene matches: 16. Germline lookup yields CDR1 SGDLS and CDR2 YYNGEE. The CDR3 sequence is CASSPPGGGSWGEQYF. The CDR3 DNA follows: TGTGCCAGCAGCCCCCCTGGGGGGGGGTCATGGGGCGAGCAGTACTTC. The full variable domain, completed using reference TRBV9 and TRBJ2-7, is DSGVTQTPKHLITATGQRVTLRCSPRSGDLSVYWYQQSLDQGLQFLIQYYNGEERAKGNILERFSAQQFPDLHSELNLSSLELGDSALYFCASSPPGGGSWGEQYFGPGTRLTVT.